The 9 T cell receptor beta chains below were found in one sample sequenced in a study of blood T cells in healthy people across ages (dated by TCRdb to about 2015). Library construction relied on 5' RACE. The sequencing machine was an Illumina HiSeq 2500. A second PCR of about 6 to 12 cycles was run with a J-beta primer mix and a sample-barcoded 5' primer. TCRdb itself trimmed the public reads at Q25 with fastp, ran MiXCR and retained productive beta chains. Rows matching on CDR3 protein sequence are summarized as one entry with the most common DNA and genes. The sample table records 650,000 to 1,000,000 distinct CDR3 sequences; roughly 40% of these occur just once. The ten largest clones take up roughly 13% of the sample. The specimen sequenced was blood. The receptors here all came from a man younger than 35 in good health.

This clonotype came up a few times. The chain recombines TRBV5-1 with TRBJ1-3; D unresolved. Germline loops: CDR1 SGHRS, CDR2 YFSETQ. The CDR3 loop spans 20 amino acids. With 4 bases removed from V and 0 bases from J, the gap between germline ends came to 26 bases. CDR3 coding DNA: TGCGCCAGCAGCGCTACCGTTAGGAGCCAGAGTTTTAACTCTGGAAACACCATATATTTT. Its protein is CASSATVRSQSFNSGNTIYF.

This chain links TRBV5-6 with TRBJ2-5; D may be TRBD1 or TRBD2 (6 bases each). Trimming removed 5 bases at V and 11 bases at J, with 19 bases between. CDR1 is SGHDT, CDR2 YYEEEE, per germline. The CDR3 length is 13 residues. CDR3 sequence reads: CASRGLGDNEQYF. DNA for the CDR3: TGTGCCAGCAGGGGACTGGGGGACAATGAGCAGTACTTC.

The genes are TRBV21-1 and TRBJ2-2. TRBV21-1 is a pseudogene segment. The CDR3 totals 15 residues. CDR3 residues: CASRSIFMNTGELFF. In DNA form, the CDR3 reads TGTGCCAGCAGGTCTATTTTCATGAACACCGGGGAGCTGTTTTTT.

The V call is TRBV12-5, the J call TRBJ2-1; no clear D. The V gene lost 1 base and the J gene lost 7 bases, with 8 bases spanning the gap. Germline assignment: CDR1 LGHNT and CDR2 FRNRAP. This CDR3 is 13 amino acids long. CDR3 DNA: TGTGCTAGTGGTTTGGCGAACGGGAATGAGCAGTTCTTC. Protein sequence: CASGLANGNEQFF.

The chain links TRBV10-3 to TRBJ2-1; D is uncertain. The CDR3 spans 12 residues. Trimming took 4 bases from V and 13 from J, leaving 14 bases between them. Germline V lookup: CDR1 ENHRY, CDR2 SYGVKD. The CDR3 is CAISATEETQFF. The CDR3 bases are TGTGCCATCAGTGCAACAGAAGAGACCCAGTTCTTC.

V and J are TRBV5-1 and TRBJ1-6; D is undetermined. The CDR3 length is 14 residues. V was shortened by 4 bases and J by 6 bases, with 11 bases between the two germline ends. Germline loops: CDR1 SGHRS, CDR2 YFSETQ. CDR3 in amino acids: CASSVALGNSPLHF. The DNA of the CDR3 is TGCGCCAGCAGCGTGGCCCTGGGTAATTCACCCCTCCACTTT. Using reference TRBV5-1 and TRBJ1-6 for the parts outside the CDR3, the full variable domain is KAGVTQTPRYLIKTRGQQVTLSCSPISGHRSVSWYQQTPGQGLQFLFEYFSETQRNKGNFPGRFSGRQFSNSRSEMNVSTLELGDSALYLCASSVALGNSPLHFGNGTRLTVT.

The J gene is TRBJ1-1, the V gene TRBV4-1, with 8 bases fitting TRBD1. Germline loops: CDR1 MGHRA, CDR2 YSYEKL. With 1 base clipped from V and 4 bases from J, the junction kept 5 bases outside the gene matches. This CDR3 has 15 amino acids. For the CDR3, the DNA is TGCGCCAGCAGCCAAGCTGGCCAGGGGGCCACTGAAGCTTTCTTT. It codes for CASSQAGQGATEAFF.

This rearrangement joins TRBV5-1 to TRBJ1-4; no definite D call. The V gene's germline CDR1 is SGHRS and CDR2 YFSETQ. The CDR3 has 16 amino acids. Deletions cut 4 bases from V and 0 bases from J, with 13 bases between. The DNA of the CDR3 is TGCGCCAGCAGCCCCAAGGCGGGTGCAACTAATGAAAAACTGTTTTTT. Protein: CASSPKAGATNEKLFF.

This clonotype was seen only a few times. The CDR3 protein is CSARDSQFLDEQFF. CDR3 DNA sequence: TGCAGTGCTAGAGATTCACAGTTCCTCGATGAGCAGTTCTTC. The V and J genes are TRBV20-1 and TRBJ2-1; the D is unclear. The CDR3 consists of 14 residues. Per germline, CDR1 DFQATT and CDR2 SNEGSKA (reference sequence). The germline V and J ends were trimmed by 0 bases and 8 bases, with 14 bases remaining between them.